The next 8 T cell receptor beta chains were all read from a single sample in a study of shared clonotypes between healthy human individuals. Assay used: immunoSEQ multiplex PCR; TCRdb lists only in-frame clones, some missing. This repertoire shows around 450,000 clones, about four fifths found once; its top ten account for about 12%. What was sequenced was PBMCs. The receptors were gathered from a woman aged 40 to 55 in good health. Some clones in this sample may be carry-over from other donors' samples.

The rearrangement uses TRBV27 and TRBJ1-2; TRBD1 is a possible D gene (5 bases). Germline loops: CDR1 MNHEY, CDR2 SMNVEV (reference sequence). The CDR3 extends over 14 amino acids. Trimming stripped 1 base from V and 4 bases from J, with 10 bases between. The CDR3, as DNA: TGTGCCAGCAGTTTATTTCCGGGGGGCTATGGCTACACCTTC. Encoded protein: CASSLFPGGYGYTF.

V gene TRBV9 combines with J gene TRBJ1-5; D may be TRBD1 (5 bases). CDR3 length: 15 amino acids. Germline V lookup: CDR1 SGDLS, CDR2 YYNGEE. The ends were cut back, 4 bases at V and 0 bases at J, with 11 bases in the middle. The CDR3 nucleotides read TGTGCCAGCAGCAGGACATCATATAGCAATCAGCCCCAGCATTTT. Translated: CASSRTSYSNQPQHF.

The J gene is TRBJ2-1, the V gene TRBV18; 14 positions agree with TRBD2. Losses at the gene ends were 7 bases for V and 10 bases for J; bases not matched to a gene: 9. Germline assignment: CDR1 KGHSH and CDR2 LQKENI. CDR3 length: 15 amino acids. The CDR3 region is CASCVTSGREREQFF. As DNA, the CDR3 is TGTGCCAGCTGTGTGACTAGCGGGAGGGAACGGGAGCAGTTCTTC. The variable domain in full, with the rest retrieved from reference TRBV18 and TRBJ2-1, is NAGVMQNPRHLVRRRGQEARLRCSPMKGHSHVYWYRQLPEEGLKFMVYLQKENIIDESGMPKERFSAEFPKEGPSILRIQQVVRGDSAAYFCASCVTSGREREQFFGPGTRLTVL.

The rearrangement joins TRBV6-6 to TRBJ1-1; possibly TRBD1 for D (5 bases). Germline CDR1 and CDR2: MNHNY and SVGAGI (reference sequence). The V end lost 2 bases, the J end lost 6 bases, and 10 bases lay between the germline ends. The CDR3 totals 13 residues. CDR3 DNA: TGTGCCAGCAGTTACGGAGGGGCTGCTGAAGCTTTCTTT. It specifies CASSYGGAAEAFF.

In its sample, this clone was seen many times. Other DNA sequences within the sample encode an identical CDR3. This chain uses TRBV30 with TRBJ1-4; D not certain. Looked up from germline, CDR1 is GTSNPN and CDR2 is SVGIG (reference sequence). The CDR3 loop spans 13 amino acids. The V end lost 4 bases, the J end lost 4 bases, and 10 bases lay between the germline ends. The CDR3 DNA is TGTGCCTGGACGGCCGGTTATAATGAAAAACTGTTTTTT. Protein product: CAWTAGYNEKLFF.

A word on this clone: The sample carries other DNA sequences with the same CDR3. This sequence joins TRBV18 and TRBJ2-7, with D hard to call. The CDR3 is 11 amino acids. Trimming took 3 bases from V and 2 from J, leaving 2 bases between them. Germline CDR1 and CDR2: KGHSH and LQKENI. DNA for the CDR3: TGTGCCAGCTCACCCCCCTACGAGCAGTACTTC. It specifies CASSPPYEQYF.

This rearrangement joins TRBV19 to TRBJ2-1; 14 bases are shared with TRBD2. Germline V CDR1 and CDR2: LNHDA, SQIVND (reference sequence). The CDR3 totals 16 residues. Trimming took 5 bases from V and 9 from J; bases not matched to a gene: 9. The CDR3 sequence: CASSSRLAGGLSEQFF. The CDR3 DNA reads TGTGCCAGTAGTTCAAGACTAGCGGGAGGGCTCAGTGAGCAGTTCTTC. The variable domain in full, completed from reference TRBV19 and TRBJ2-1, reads DGGITQSPKYLFRKEGQNVTLSCEQNLNHDAMYWYRQDPGQGLRLIYYSQIVNDFQKGDIAEGYSVSREKKESFPLTVTSAQKNPTAFYLCASSSRLAGGLSEQFFGPGTRLTVL.

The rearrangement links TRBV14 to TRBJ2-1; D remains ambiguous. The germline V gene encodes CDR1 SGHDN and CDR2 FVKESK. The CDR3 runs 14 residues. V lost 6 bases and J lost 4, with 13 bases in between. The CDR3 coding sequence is TGTGCCAGCAGTGACACCTCTAGATACAATGAGCAGTTCTTC. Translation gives CASSDTSRYNEQFF.